The following is a TCR beta chain sequence with its context. Its antigen is currently unknown. V trimming: 1 base; J trimming: 7 bases; junction bases outside the gene matches: 4. This CDR3 spans 14 amino acids. Germline V CDR1 and CDR2: SGHRS, YFSETQ. Every single patient, without exception, relapsed after autologous stem cell transplantation, and brentuximab vedotin exposure varied. This specimen comes from a study of PD-1 blockade in classical Hodgkin lymphoma. Data came from immunoSEQ multiplex PCR; TCRdb stores just in-frame clones and leaves some out. The table records about 98,000 clones, more than 90% of them present only once. Study-wide points: Those achieving complete response showed baseline diversity like newly diagnosed patients.

This specimen consisted of peripheral blood mononuclear cells (PBMCs), obtained at baseline. The TCR originated in a human donor with classical Hodgkin lymphoma. The chain recombines TRBV5-1 with TRBJ2-2; 7 bases align to TRBD2. The DNA of the CDR3 is TGCGCCAGCAGCTTGCGTCTAGCGGACGGGGAGCTGTTTTTT. Amino acids: CASSLRLADGELFF.